A selection of T cell receptor beta chains follows, all from one sample in a study of blood T cell repertoires in COVID-19. Clones were read by immunoSEQ multiplex PCR, and TCRdb kept only the in-frame ones, dropping some. The sample has some 49,000 clones, 91% seen once; the top ten hold around 6.5%. Sample: peripheral blood. The receptors were gathered from a man aged 45-65 years with active COVID-19. Each CDR3 is given with its conserved first and last residue. A D gene is named only where the DNA matches it firmly. Rows give clone size only sometimes, using once, few, many, or a class for an expanded clone.

CDR3 DNA: TGTGCCAGCAGCTCGGATCGGGTAAACTATGGTGGCTACACCTTC
CDR3 protein: CASSSDRVNYGGYTF
J gene: TRBJ1-2
D gene: .
V gene: TRBV5-4
clone size: .

CDR3 DNA: TGCGCCAGCAGCCCGGGACAACCTGATGAAAAACTGTTTTTT
CDR3 protein: CASSPGQPDEKLFF
J gene: TRBJ1-4
D gene: .
V gene: TRBV10-1
clone size: few

CDR3 DNA: TGTGCCAGCAGCTCCTTAGCGGGAGGAGGAACAGATACGCAGTATTTT
CDR3 protein: CASSSLAGGGTDTQYF
J gene: TRBJ2-3
D gene: TRBD2
V gene: TRBV5-4
clone size: .

CDR3 DNA: TGTGCCAGCAGCTCGGATGGGTCTCAGGGGGAGACCCAGTACTTC
CDR3 protein: CASSSDGSQGETQYF
J gene: TRBJ2-5
D gene: .
V gene: TRBV7-2
clone size: .

CDR3 DNA: TGTGCCAGCAGCTTCGGGGTTTTTGGGGCCAACGTCCTGACTTTC
CDR3 protein: CASSFGVFGANVLTF
J gene: TRBJ2-6
D gene: .
V gene: TRBV7-2
clone size: .

CDR3 DNA: TGTGCCAGTAGCCGGGGAGTGAGTACAGATACGCAGTATTTT
CDR3 protein: CASSRGVSTDTQYF
J gene: TRBJ2-3
D gene: .
V gene: TRBV19
clone size: .

CDR3 DNA: TGTGCCATCAGGACAGGGGAGTATACTGAAGCTTTCTTT
CDR3 protein: CAIRTGEYTEAFF
J gene: TRBJ1-1
D gene: TRBD1
V gene: TRBV10-3
clone size: .

CDR3 DNA: TGTGCCAGCAGCAGAGGGTCGGGGACTAGCGGCAATGAGCAGTTCTTC
CDR3 protein: CASSRGSGTSGNEQFF
J gene: TRBJ2-1
D gene: TRBD2
V gene: TRBV7-9
clone size: .

CDR3 DNA: TGCGCCAGCAGTGAGGGACTAGCGGGGATCACAGATACGCAGTATTTT
CDR3 protein: CASSEGLAGITDTQYF
J gene: TRBJ2-3
D gene: TRBD2
V gene: TRBV10-1
clone size: once

CDR3 DNA: TGTGCCAGCAGTCAGGGGGCCGCCCCTGCTAACTATGGCTACACCTTC
CDR3 protein: CASSQGAAPANYGYTF
J gene: TRBJ1-2
D gene: TRBD1
V gene: TRBV28
clone size: .

CDR3 DNA: TGTGCCAGCAGCCTCAGGCTGCTAGCGGGAGCCTACAATGAGCAGTTCTTC
CDR3 protein: CASSLRLLAGAYNEQFF
J gene: TRBJ2-1
D gene: TRBD2
V gene: TRBV14
clone size: .

CDR3 DNA: TGCGCCAGCAGCTTAGCTTTATTCGAAGAGGGCCCCCAGCATTTT
CDR3 protein: CASSLALFEEGPQHF
J gene: TRBJ1-5
D gene: .
V gene: TRBV5-1
clone size: .

CDR3 DNA: TGTGCCAGCAGGGCCCCGGGCACCGGGGAGCTGTTTTTT
CDR3 protein: CASRAPGTGELFF
J gene: TRBJ2-2
D gene: .
V gene: TRBV5-8
clone size: .

CDR3 DNA: TGTGCCAGCAGTCATTTTAGCGGGGCCTACAGGGGAGATGAGCAGTTCTTC
CDR3 protein: CASSHFSGAYRGDEQFF
J gene: TRBJ2-1
D gene: .
V gene: TRBV5-4
clone size: .

CDR3 DNA: TGTGCCAGCAGCATAGACAGGGGCGTCAATGAGCAGTTCTTC
CDR3 protein: CASSIDRGVNEQFF
J gene: TRBJ2-1
D gene: TRBD1
V gene: TRBV5-6
clone size: .

CDR3 DNA: TGTGCCAGCCTATCGTCGCGGAGGCCTTTAGAAAAACTGTTTTTT
CDR3 protein: CASLSSRRPLEKLFF
J gene: TRBJ1-4
D gene: .
V gene: TRBV5-6
clone size: .

CDR3 DNA: TGTGCCACCAGCAGAGATTCGGTTAATTCACCCCTCCACTTT
CDR3 protein: CATSRDSVNSPLHF
J gene: TRBJ1-6
D gene: .
V gene: TRBV15
clone size: few

CDR3 DNA: TGTGCCAGCAGCCAGGCCCCCCTAGCCCCGACGCAGTACTTC
CDR3 protein: CASSQAPLAPTQYF
J gene: TRBJ2-7
D gene: .
V gene: TRBV3-1/TRBV3-2
clone size: .

CDR3 DNA: TGTGCCAGCAGCTTCCCCCCCTCGTACGAGCAGTACTTC
CDR3 protein: CASSFPPSYEQYF
J gene: TRBJ2-7
D gene: .
V gene: TRBV5-4
clone size: once

CDR3 DNA: TGTGCCAGCAGCTCTTCAGGAGGGAACACTGAAGCTTTCTTT
CDR3 protein: CASSSSGGNTEAFF
J gene: TRBJ1-1
D gene: .
V gene: TRBV7-2
clone size: .

CDR3 DNA: TGTGCCAGCGCGACATATAGCAATCAGCCCCAGCATTTT
CDR3 protein: CASATYSNQPQHF
J gene: TRBJ1-5
D gene: .
V gene: TRBV28
clone size: .

CDR3 DNA: TGTGCCAGCAGCTTGGGGTGGGGACTCAATCAGCCCCAGCATTTT
CDR3 protein: CASSLGWGLNQPQHF
J gene: TRBJ1-5
D gene: .
V gene: TRBV5-5
clone size: .

CDR3 DNA: TGCGCCAGCAGCGCGGGACAGACAAAAGTGAACACTGAAGCTTTCTTT
CDR3 protein: CASSAGQTKVNTEAFF
J gene: TRBJ1-1
D gene: TRBD1
V gene: TRBV5-1
clone size: .

CDR3 DNA: .
CDR3 protein: CASSRRVYFGADTQYF
J gene: TRBJ2-3
D gene: .
V gene: TRBV7-8
clone size: .

CDR3 DNA: TGTGCCAGCAGTTTTGCTAGCAACAATGAGCAGTTCTTC
CDR3 protein: CASSFASNNEQFF
J gene: TRBJ2-1
D gene: .
V gene: TRBV27
clone size: .

CDR3 DNA: TGTGCCAGCAGCTTTAGGGCGGGTCTGGGAGAGACCCAGTACTTC
CDR3 protein: CASSFRAGLGETQYF
J gene: TRBJ2-5
D gene: .
V gene: TRBV5-4
clone size: .

CDR3 DNA: TGTGCCAGCAGTTTATCGAGCCCCGGGGTGGGCACTGAAGCTTTCTTT
CDR3 protein: CASSLSSPGVGTEAFF
J gene: TRBJ1-1
D gene: .
V gene: TRBV27
clone size: .

CDR3 DNA: TGTGCCAGCGAGAGGCGACAGGCCAAAAACATTCAGTACTTC
CDR3 protein: CASERRQAKNIQYF
J gene: TRBJ2-4
D gene: .
V gene: TRBV2
clone size: .

CDR3 DNA: TGTGCCAGCAGCCCCGGACAGGGGGCAGCTAATGAAAAACTGTTTTTT
CDR3 protein: CASSPGQGAANEKLFF
J gene: TRBJ1-4
D gene: TRBD1
V gene: TRBV3-1/TRBV3-2
clone size: few

CDR3 DNA: TGTGCCAGCAGCCCTGGGTTCAGGGGCCTCAACTTC
CDR3 protein: CASSPGFRGLNF
J gene: TRBJ1-2
D gene: .
V gene: TRBV7-2
clone size: .

CDR3 DNA: TGTGCCAGCAGCTCTCGGAGGTGGACAGAAAGCACAGATACGCAGTATTTT
CDR3 protein: CASSSRRWTESTDTQYF
J gene: TRBJ2-3
D gene: .
V gene: TRBV7-2
clone size: once

CDR3 DNA: TGTGCCAGCAGCGTAGATCTTGGGACAGGGTCAGGAAACACCATATATTTT
CDR3 protein: CASSVDLGTGSGNTIYF
J gene: TRBJ1-3
D gene: TRBD1
V gene: TRBV9
clone size: once

CDR3 DNA: TGTGCCAGCAGCCAAGGTCAGGCCATCACCTATAATTCACCCCTCCACTTT
CDR3 protein: CASSQGQAITYNSPLHF
J gene: TRBJ1-6
D gene: .
V gene: TRBV4-2
clone size: .

CDR3 DNA: TGCGCCAGCAGCTCCGGACAGGGATATGGCTACACCTTC
CDR3 protein: CASSSGQGYGYTF
J gene: TRBJ1-2
D gene: TRBD1
V gene: TRBV5-1
clone size: .

CDR3 DNA: TGTGCCAGCAGCTTAGGGAGGAAGGTAGCGGGGAGCTCCTACAATGAGCAGTTCTTC
CDR3 protein: CASSLGRKVAGSSYNEQFF
J gene: TRBJ2-1
D gene: TRBD2
V gene: TRBV11-2
clone size: .

CDR3 DNA: TGCGCCAGCAGCTTGGCGCGCGGGGACTACTATGGCTACACCTTC
CDR3 protein: CASSLARGDYYGYTF
J gene: TRBJ1-2
D gene: .
V gene: TRBV5-1
clone size: .

CDR3 DNA: TGTGCCACCAGTGGTACTAGCGGGGGTGCAGATACGCAGTATTTT
CDR3 protein: CATSGTSGGADTQYF
J gene: TRBJ2-3
D gene: TRBD2
V gene: TRBV24-1
clone size: .